The clone carrying this T cell receptor (beta chain) was observed a few times. As for time point: newly diagnosed GD, antithyroid drugs for less than 3 months. The TCR library was prepared using RNA isolated from PBMCs. The data are from a study of regulatory T cells in long-lasting Graves disease. Arm-PCR with iRepertoire HTBI primers amplified the CDR3 regions for these TCR beta libraries. From the multiplex PCR reads, TCRdb called clonotypes with MiXCR, one entry per CDR3 protein. This table has around 470,000 distinct CDR3 sequences, 14% appearing once. Another study also made use of these data, one on T cells in Graves' hyperthyroidism and ophthalmopathy. That paper notes: If no ophthalmopathy progression occurred within 18 months, Graves' hyperthyroidism was stable.

The source is a woman between 50 and 59 years old with Graves disease. This specimen was peripheral blood mononuclear cells (PBMCs), taken at new diagnosis, from a patient treated with antithyroid drugs.

The chain's CDR3 is CASSYSNRGYEQYF. The CDR3 DNA sequence: TGTGCCAGCAGTTACTCGAATAGGGGTTACGAGCAGTACTTC. The chain is built from TRBV6-5 and TRBJ2-7, with D possibly matching TRBD1 (5 bases). Germline V CDR1 and CDR2: MNHEY, SVGAGI. The CDR3 has 14 residues. The ends were cut back, 0 bases at V and 4 bases at J, with 10 bases in the middle.